This TCR beta chain was captured by sequencing in a study of blood T cell repertoires in COVID-19. The overall study: COVID-19 samples from acute and convalescent phases originated in the United States, Italy and Spain. Sources were T cells, B-cell-depleted T cells, or PBMCs; the material itself was cDNA or gDNA.

Germline assignment: CDR1 SGHTA and CDR2 FQGTGA. The CDR3 consists of 16 residues. The V gene end was trimmed by 1 base and the J gene end by 2 bases; junction bases not matched to a gene: 4. In the authors' workflow: From reference gene primer amplification, estimates of nucleated cell counts were derived. Produced via immunoSEQ multiplex PCR; TCRdb's table is partial and in-frame only. V and J calls and clone size are as listed in that table; D and trimming were resolved from the DNA. The data contain about 200,000 clones, roughly nine tenths of them singletons. Individuals aged roughly 18 to 95 years were recruited from about two dozen US areas.

This chain connects TRBV7-3 to TRBJ2-1; 8 bases match TRBD2. The sample consisted of PBMCs or T cells enriched from blood (not recorded which). This TCR derives from a woman aged 35 to 49 with acute COVID-19. CDR3 sequence reads: CASSLMAGGAYNEQFF. The CDR3 DNA sequence: TGTGCCAGCAGCTTAATGGCGGGAGGAGCCTACAATGAGCAGTTCTTC. The variable domain in full, completed from reference TRBV7-3 and TRBJ2-1, reads GAGVSQTPSNKVTEKGKYVELRCDPISGHTALYWYRQSLGQGPEFLIYFQGTGAADDSGLPNDRFFAVRPEGSVSTLKIQRTERGDSAVYLCASSLMAGGAYNEQFFGPGTRLTVL.